The rows below give T cell receptor beta chains drawn from one sample of a study of blood T cell repertoires in COVID-19. Some clones are missing from TCRdb's copy, which holds only in-frame ones; the method was immunoSEQ multiplex PCR. The sample carries under 45,000 clones, around four fifths recorded once. The sample was peripheral blood. These receptors were taken from a man aged 50-59 years with active COVID-19. CDR3s include the opening cysteine and the closing phenylalanine or tryptophan. Each record gives: J gene, V gene, clone size, D gene, CDR3 protein, CDR3 DNA. A D gene is named only where the DNA matches it firmly. Only part of the rows carry a size: once, few, many, or a class if the clone is expanded.

>TRBJ2-5|TRBV5-4|-|TRBD2
CASGGLAGGGETQYF
TGTGCCAGCGGGGGACTAGCGGGGGGAGGCGAGACCCAGTACTTC
>TRBJ2-2|TRBV24-1|-|-
CATSDSGPNTGELFF
TGTGCCACCAGTGACTCAGGGCCTAACACCGGGGAGCTGTTTTTT
>TRBJ1-1|TRBV6-5|once|TRBD1
CASTLGQGFTEAFF
TGTGCCAGCACCCTCGGACAGGGTTTTACTGAAGCTTTCTTT
>TRBJ2-7|TRBV2|-|-
CASSASSYEQYF
TGTGCCAGCTCAGCTAGCTCCTACGAGCAGTACTTC
>TRBJ2-1|TRBV6-2/TRBV6-3|-|TRBD2
CASSYPPAGVVHEQFF
TGTGCCAGCAGTTACCCTCCAGCGGGAGTCGTCCATGAGCAGTTCTTC
>TRBJ2-2|TRBV7-9|once|TRBD1
CASSLYRGGGTGELFF
TGTGCCAGCAGCTTATACAGGGGCGGCGGGACCGGGGAGCTGTTTTTT
>TRBJ2-7|TRBV6-5|-|TRBD1
CASSTAQGREQYF
TGTGCCAGCAGCACGGCACAGGGGCGCGAGCAGTACTTC
>TRBJ2-7|TRBV7-9|few|-
CASSPEERAEKNFYEQYF
TGTGCCAGCAGCCCAGAGGAGAGGGCGGAAAAGAACTTTTACGAGCAGTACTTC
>TRBJ2-4|TRBV3-1/TRBV3-2|-|-
CASSRGHRDNRNF
TGTGCCAGCAGCCGCGGGCACCGGGACAACAGAAACTTC
>TRBJ2-5|TRBV15|-|-
CATSQGQGETQYF
TGTGCCACCAGCCAGGGTCAGGGAGAGACCCAGTACTTC
>TRBJ2-3|TRBV7-9|-|TRBD2
CASSVGLAGDRRTDTQYF
TGTGCCAGCAGCGTAGGACTAGCGGGAGATCGACGAACAGATACGCAGTATTTT
>TRBJ1-1|TRBV7-3|once|-
CASSLTRGGNTEAFF
TGTGCCAGCAGCTTAACCAGAGGGGGGAACACTGAAGCTTTCTTT
>TRBJ2-5|TRBV7-2|once|TRBD1
CASSAGTGTQETQYF
TGTGCCAGCAGCGCCGGGACAGGTACTCAAGAGACCCAGTACTTC
>TRBJ2-5|TRBV5-6|-|-
CASSLWPEGETQYF
TGTGCCAGCAGCTTGTGGCCTGAGGGAGAGACCCAGTACTTC
>TRBJ2-2|TRBV4-3|-|-
CASSQVVGAMNTGELFF
TGCGCCAGCAGCCAAGTGGTAGGGGCAATGAACACCGGGGAGCTGTTTTTT
>TRBJ2-7|TRBV28|few|TRBD2
CASSFKGRRESPEFGYF
TGTGCCAGCAGTTTTAAAGGCCGGCGGGAGAGTCCCGAGTTTGGGTACTTC
>TRBJ2-1|TRBV24-1|-|TRBD2
CATSDASGRYNEQFF
TGTGCCACCAGTGATGCAAGCGGGAGGTACAATGAGCAGTTCTTC
>TRBJ1-3|TRBV3-1/TRBV3-2|-|-
CASSQEGLGAAFSGNTIYF
TGTGCCAGCAGCCAAGAGGGACTTGGGGCAGCATTCTCTGGAAACACCATATATTTT